The 12 T cell receptor beta chains below come from one sample, sequenced in a study of PD-1 blockade in mismatch repair-deficient tumors. Sequencing was performed with immunoSEQ multiplex PCR; in TCRdb, only in-frame clones are kept and a portion is missing. Of tens of thousands of clones listed, approximately 81% were seen once; the top ten hold just over 2.5%. The source was peripheral blood, collected 12 weeks after starting pembrolizumab. These receptors originate from an adult with mismatch repair-deficient cancer.

This chain uses TRBV5-4 with TRBJ2-3; D tentatively reads TRBD1 or TRBD2 (5 bases each). Trimming took off 4 bases at V and 3 bases at J, with 12 bases between the two ends. The CDR3 is made up of 14 amino acids. CDR1 SGHNT and CDR2 YYREEE come from the germline V gene (reference sequence). CDR3 protein: CASSRGVGTDTQYF. The CDR3 nucleotides are TGTGCCAGCAGCCGGGGCGTGGGGACAGATACGCAGTATTTT. Complete variable domain (other parts from reference TRBV5-4 and TRBJ2-3): ETGVTQSPTHLIKTRGQQVTLRCSSQSGHNTVSWYQQALGQGPQFIFQYYREEENGRGNFPPRFSGLQFPNYSSELNVNALELDDSALYLCASSRGVGTDTQYFGPGTRLTVL.

There are a few counts of this clone. The chain uses TRBV5-6 and TRBJ1-5; D may be TRBD1 (6 bases). The germline CDR1 and CDR2 sequences are SGHDT and YYEEEE. V lost 1 base and J 4 bases, leaving 12 bases between the germline ends. CDR3 length: 15 amino acids. The CDR3: CASSLYQGPNQPQHF. CDR3 DNA sequence: TGTGCCAGCAGCTTGTACCAGGGGCCTAATCAGCCCCAGCATTTT.

J is TRBJ2-7 and V is TRBV5-4; the D gene is possibly TRBD1 (5 bases). Germline V gives CDR1 SGHNT, CDR2 YYREEE (reference sequence). The ends were cut back, 4 bases at V and 6 bases at J, with 11 bases in the middle. The length of the CDR3 is 12 residues. In nucleotides, the CDR3 is TGTGCCAGCAGCCCAGGGTCTGGCGAGCAGTACTTC. This translates into CASSPGSGEQYF.

This chain uses TRBV7-9 with TRBJ2-3; the match to TRBD1 covers 10 bases. The V gene's germline CDR1 is SEHNR and CDR2 FQNEAQ (reference sequence). The J segment lost 4 bases and the V segment lost 7 bases, leaving 8 bases of the junction unmatched. This CDR3 region has 15 residues. The CDR3 loop is CASTPGTGVADTQYF. The CDR3 region has the DNA TGTGCCAGCACCCCCGGGACAGGGGTGGCAGATACGCAGTATTTT.

V gene TRBV5-1 combines with J gene TRBJ2-2; 11 bases match TRBD1. The CDR3 is 17 amino acids. Looked up from germline, CDR1 is SGHRS and CDR2 is YFSETQ. J gave up 1 base and V 2 bases, and 4 bases lay outside the gene matches. CDR3 DNA sequence: TGCGCCAGCAGCTTTGGGACAGGGGGTTTGAACACCGGGGAGCTGTTTTTT. Protein product: CASSFGTGGLNTGELFF.

This rearrangement joins TRBV6-1 to TRBJ2-3, with D unresolved. This CDR3 is 14 amino acids long. Trimming removed 1 base from V and 4 bases from J, with 9 bases in between. Germline assignment: CDR1 MNHNS and CDR2 SASEGT. CDR3 nucleotide sequence: TGTGCCAGCAGTGAAGTTCCGGGTTCAGATACGCAGTATTTT. It translates to CASSEVPGSDTQYF.

The chain recombines TRBV5-1 with TRBJ1-2, with D maybe TRBD1 (6 bases). Between the trimmed V and J ends, which lost 0 bases and 3 bases, there was a span of 9 bases. The CDR3 runs to 14 residues. The V gene's germline CDR1 is SGHRS and CDR2 YFSETQ. CDR3 nucleotides: TGCGCCAGCAGCTTGGTTCCAGGGGACTATGGCTACACCTTC. It codes for CASSLVPGDYGYTF.

The V and J genes are TRBV30 and TRBJ1-5, with D perhaps TRBD1 (5 bases). The V end lost 2 bases, the J end lost 4 bases, and 12 bases lay between the germline ends. CDR1 GTSNPN and CDR2 SVGIG come from the germline V gene (reference sequence). This CDR3 comprises 14 residues. CDR3 sequence reads: CAWSPGLTNQPQHF. The DNA of the CDR3 is TGTGCCTGGAGTCCGGGACTTACGAATCAGCCCCAGCATTTT. Looking up the rest from reference TRBV30 and TRBJ1-5 gives the full variable domain: SQTIHQWPATLVQPVGSPLSLECTVEGTSNPNLYWYRQAAGRGLQLLFYSVGIGQISSEVPQNLSASRPQDRQFILSSKKLLLSDSGFYLCAWSPGLTNQPQHFGDGTRLSIL.

The chain is built from TRBV2 and TRBJ2-6; D is undetermined. The CDR3 consists of 12 residues. V was trimmed by 5 bases and J by 3 bases, leaving 2 bases between them. Germline CDR1 SNHLY, CDR2 FYNNEI. The CDR3 nucleotides are TGTGCCAGCAGTTATGGGGCCAACGTCCTGACTTTC. It encodes CASSYGANVLTF. The full variable domain, with the rest looked up from reference TRBV2 and TRBJ2-6, is EPEVTQTPSHQVTQMGQEVILRCVPISNHLYFYWYRQILGQKVEFLVSFYNNEISEKSEIFDDQFSVERPDGSNFTLKIRSTKLEDSAMYFCASSYGANVLTFGAGSRLTVL.

The rearrangement links TRBV6-1 to TRBJ2-7, with D possibly being TRBD2 (7 bases). CDR3 length equals 13 residues. Trimming cost V 8 bases and J 4 bases, with 15 bases left between them. Germline-derived CDR1 and CDR2 are MNHNS and SASEGT. The CDR3, as DNA: TGTGCCAGCGGTCGGGGGCGGGAGTACGAGCAGTACTTC. Amino acids: CASGRGREYEQYF.

This chain links TRBV7-9 with TRBJ1-2; no firm D call. This CDR3 region has 13 residues. From germline, CDR1 is SEHNR and CDR2 FQNEAQ (reference sequence). Trimming took off 3 bases at V and 8 bases at J, with 13 bases between the two ends. CDR3: CASSFEYLEGYTF. CDR3 bases: TGTGCCAGCAGCTTTGAGTACCTTGAGGGCTACACCTTC.

The rearrangement uses TRBV7-9 and TRBJ1-1, with D possibly matching TRBD1 (5 bases). Trimming cost V 5 bases and J 1 base, with 14 bases left between them. The CDR3 sequence is 15 residues long. Germline lookup yields CDR1 SEHNR and CDR2 FQNEAQ (reference sequence). Written as DNA, the CDR3 is TGTGCCAGCAGCCCCCGGGGAGGGGAGAACACTGAAGCTTTCTTT. Protein sequence: CASSPRGGENTEAFF.